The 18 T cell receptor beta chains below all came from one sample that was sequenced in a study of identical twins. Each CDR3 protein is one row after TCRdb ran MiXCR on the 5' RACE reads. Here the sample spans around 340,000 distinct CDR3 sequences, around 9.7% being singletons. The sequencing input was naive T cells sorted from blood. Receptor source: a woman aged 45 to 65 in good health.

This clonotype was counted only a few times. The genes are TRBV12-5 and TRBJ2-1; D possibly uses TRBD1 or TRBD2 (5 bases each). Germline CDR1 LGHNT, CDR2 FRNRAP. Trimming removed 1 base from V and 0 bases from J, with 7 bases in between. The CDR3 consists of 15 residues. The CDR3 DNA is TGTGCTAGTGGTTTGGGGGGGAGCTCCTACAATGAGCAGTTCTTC. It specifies CASGLGGSSYNEQFF.

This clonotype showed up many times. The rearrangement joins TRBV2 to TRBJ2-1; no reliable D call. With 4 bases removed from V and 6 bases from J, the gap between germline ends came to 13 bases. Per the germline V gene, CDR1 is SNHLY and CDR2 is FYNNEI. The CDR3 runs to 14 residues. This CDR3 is CASSGLFPRNEQFF. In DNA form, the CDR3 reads TGTGCCAGCAGTGGGCTATTCCCCCGCAATGAGCAGTTCTTC.

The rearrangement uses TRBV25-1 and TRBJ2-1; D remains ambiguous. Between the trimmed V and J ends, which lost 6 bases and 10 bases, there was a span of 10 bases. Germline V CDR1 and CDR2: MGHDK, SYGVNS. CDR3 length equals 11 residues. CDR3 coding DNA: TGTGCCAGCAGAGGCCTAGGGGAGCAGTTCTTC. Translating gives CASRGLGEQFF.

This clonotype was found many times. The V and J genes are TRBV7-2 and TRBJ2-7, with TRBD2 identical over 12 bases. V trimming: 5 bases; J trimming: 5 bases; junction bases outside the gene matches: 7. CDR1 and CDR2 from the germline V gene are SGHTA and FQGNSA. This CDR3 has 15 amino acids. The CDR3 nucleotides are TGTGCCAGCAGCCTGTGGACTAGCGGGATTGACGAGCAGTACTTC. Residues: CASSLWTSGIDEQYF.

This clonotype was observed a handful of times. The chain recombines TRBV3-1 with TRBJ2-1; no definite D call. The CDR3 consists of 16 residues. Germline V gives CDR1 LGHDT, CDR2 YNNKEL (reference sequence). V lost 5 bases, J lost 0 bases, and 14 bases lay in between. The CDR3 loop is CASSSKRSPSYNEQFF. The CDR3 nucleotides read TGTGCCAGCAGCTCGAAGAGGTCCCCCTCCTACAATGAGCAGTTCTTC.

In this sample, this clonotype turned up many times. CDR3 coding DNA: TGTGCCAGCAGTTTCACGACAGGGCTTACCTACGAGCAGTACTTC. Its protein product is CASSFTTGLTYEQYF. This sequence joins TRBV12-3 or TRBV12-4 and TRBJ2-7; 7 nucleotides agree with TRBD1. The V gene end was trimmed by 3 bases and the J gene end by 2 bases; junction bases not matched to a gene: 7. This CDR3 comprises 15 residues.

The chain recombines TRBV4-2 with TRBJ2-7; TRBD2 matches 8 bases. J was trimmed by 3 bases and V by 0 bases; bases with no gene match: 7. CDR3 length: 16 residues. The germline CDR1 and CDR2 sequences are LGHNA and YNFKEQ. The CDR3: CASSQESREGRYEQYF. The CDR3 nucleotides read TGTGCCAGCAGCCAAGAGTCCCGGGAGGGCCGCTACGAGCAGTACTTC.

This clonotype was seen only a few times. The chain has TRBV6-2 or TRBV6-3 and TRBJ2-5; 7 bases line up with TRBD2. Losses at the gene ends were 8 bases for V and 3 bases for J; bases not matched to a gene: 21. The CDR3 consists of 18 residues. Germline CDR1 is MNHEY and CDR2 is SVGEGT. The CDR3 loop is CASSWVAPRGDTEETQYF. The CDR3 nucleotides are TGTGCCAGCTCTTGGGTGGCCCCACGGGGGGATACTGAAGAGACCCAGTACTTC.

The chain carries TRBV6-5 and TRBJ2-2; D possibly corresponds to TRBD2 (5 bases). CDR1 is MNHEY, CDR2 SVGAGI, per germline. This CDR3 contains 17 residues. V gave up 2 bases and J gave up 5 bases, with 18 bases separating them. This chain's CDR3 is CASSYAQSEVLTGELFF. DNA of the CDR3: TGTGCCAGCAGTTACGCCCAATCGGAGGTCTTAACCGGGGAGCTGTTTTTT.

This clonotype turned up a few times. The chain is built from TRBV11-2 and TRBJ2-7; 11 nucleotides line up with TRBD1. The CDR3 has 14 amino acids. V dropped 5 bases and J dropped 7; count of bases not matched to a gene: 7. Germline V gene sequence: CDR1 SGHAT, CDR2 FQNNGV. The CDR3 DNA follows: TGTGCCAGCAGCCCTCGGACAGGGGGCAGAGAGCAGTACGTC. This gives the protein CASSPRTGGREQYV.

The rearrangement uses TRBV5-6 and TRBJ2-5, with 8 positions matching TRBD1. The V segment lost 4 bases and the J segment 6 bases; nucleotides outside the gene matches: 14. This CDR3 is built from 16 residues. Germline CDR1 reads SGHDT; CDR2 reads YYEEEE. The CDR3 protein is CASSLRRQGLRKTQYF. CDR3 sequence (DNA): TGTGCCAGCAGCCTCCGTCGACAGGGGTTGAGAAAGACCCAGTACTTC.

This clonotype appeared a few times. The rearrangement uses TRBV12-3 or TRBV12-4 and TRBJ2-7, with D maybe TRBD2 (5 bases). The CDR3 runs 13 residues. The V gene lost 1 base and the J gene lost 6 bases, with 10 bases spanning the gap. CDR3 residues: CASSLGTRTEQYV. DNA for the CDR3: TGTGCCAGCAGTTTAGGAACTAGGACCGAGCAGTACGTC.

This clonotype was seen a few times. DNA for the CDR3: TGTGCCAGCAGGCGGACAGGGGGTAACGGGGAGCTGTTTTTT. Translated, it gives CASRRTGGNGELFF. The rearrangement links TRBV12-3 or TRBV12-4 to TRBJ2-2; the match to TRBD1 covers 10 bases. The CDR3 has 14 amino acids. Unmatched junction bases numbered 5, after V lost 6 bases and J lost 7 bases.

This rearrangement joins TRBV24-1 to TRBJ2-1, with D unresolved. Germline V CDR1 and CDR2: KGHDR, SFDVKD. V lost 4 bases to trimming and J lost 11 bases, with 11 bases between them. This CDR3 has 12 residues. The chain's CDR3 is CATSETTGQQFF. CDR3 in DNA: TGTGCCACCAGTGAGACAACTGGACAGCAGTTCTTC.

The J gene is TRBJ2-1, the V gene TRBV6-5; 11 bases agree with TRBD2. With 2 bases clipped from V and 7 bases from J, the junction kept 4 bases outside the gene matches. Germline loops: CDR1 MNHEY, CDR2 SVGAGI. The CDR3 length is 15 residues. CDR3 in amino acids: CASSYILAGVNEQFF. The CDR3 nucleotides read TGTGCCAGCAGTTACATACTAGCGGGAGTTAATGAGCAGTTCTTC.

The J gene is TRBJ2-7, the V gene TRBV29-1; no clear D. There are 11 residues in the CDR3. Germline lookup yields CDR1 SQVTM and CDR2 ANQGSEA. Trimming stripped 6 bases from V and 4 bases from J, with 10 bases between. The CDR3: CSVSGEYEQYF. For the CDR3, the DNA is TGCAGCGTGAGTGGAGAATACGAGCAGTACTTC.

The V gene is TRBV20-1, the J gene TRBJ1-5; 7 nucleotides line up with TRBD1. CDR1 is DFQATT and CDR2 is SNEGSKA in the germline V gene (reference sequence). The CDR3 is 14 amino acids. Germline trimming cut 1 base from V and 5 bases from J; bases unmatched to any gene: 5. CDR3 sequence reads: CSARVGQGDQPQHF. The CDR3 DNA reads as TGCAGTGCTAGAGTGGGGCAGGGGGATCAGCCCCAGCATTTT.

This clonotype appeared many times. The CDR3 region has the DNA TGTGCCAGCTCACCACAGACTAATACCTACAATGAGCAGTTCTTC. It encodes CASSPQTNTYNEQFF. The chain links TRBV18 to TRBJ2-1, with TRBD2 as a possible D gene (5 bases). Trimming took off 1 base at V and 2 bases at J, with 9 bases between the two ends. Germline V gene lookup returns CDR1 KGHSH and CDR2 LQKENI. The CDR3 runs to 15 residues.